Listed below are T cell receptor beta chains from one sample, sequenced in a study of T-cell reconstitution after alpha-beta-depleted transplantation in children. TCRdb redid the calling of the PCR reads with MiXCR, one entry per CDR3 protein. Of roughly 300,000 distinct CDR3 sequences in the sample, around a tenth were seen once. The specimen comprised peripheral blood, sampled 180 days after TCRalphabeta/CD19-depleted stem cell transplant. The source is a male patient aged 2-10 years who had a stem cell transplant for chronic granulomatous disease, so the T cells may come from the graft donor. Both conserved end residues are part of each CDR3. D genes are given only for firm matches. Clone size appears in some rows only: once, few, many, or a class for an expanded clone.

J,V,D,size,DNA,CDR3
TRBJ2-2,TRBV28,TRBD2,many,TGTGCCAGCAATCAGGGGTTTAGTAGCGGGAGGGCCTTGGACACCGGGGAGCTGTTTTTT,CASNQGFSSGRALDTGELFF
TRBJ1-3,TRBV6-5,TRBD1,-,TGTGCCAGCAGTTACCCATCAGCCAGGGGGAACACCATATATTTT,CASSYPSARGNTIYF
TRBJ2-7,TRBV10-3,-,many,TGTGCCATCAGTGAGGGGGGCGGAAACTCCTACGAGCAGTACTTC,CAISEGGGNSYEQYF
TRBJ1-2,TRBV18,TRBD1,-,TGTGCCAGCTCACCAGGGACAGGGAAGGTTAACTATGGCTACACCTTC,CASSPGTGKVNYGYTF
TRBJ2-7,TRBV7-9,-,many,TGTGCCAGCAGCCAGGGCAGGACAGCCTACGAGCAGTACTTC,CASSQGRTAYEQYF
TRBJ1-4,TRBV20-1,TRBD1,many,TGCAGTGTCCGGGGACAGGGGGCAGGTGAAAAACTGTTTTTT,CSVRGQGAGEKLFF
TRBJ2-7,TRBV6-2/TRBV6-3,-,many,TGTGCCAGCAGACGGATGCGGGACTCCTACGAGCAGTACTTC,CASRRMRDSYEQYF
TRBJ1-1,TRBV6-6,-,many,TGTGCCAGCAGTTACAGAGGGAACACTGAAGCTTTCTTT,CASSYRGNTEAFF
TRBJ2-3,TRBV20-1,-,many,TGCAGTGCTAGAGCAGATACGCAGTATTTT,CSARADTQYF
TRBJ2-3,TRBV10-3,-,-,TGTGCCATCAGTCGCGGCAGCACAGGGAAAGATACGCAGTATTTT,CAISRGSTGKDTQYF
TRBJ1-2,TRBV5-1,TRBD1,many,TGCGCCAGCAGCTCCAACACGGGACAGGGCGACTATGGCTACACCTTC,CASSSNTGQGDYGYTF
TRBJ2-1,TRBV29-1,-,many,TGCACTGTCCGGGAGACTAGTTACAGTGAGCAGTTCTTC,CTVRETSYSEQFF
TRBJ2-1,TRBV2,TRBD2,few,TGTGCCAGCAGTGTGTCTAGCGGGAGGGTCAATGAGCAGTTCTTC,CASSVSSGRVNEQFF
TRBJ2-7,TRBV28,-,many,TGTGCCAGCAGTTTATCCCGGAGAAGGGGCGAGCAGTACTTC,CASSLSRRRGEQYF
TRBJ2-1,TRBV5-1,-,many,TGCGCCAGCAGCTTAGCAGACGGCTCCTACAATGAGCAGTTCTTC,CASSLADGSYNEQFF
TRBJ2-1,TRBV3-1,-,many,TGTGCCAGCAGCGACATAGGGGGGAGCTCCTACAATGAGCAGTTCTTC,CASSDIGGSSYNEQFF
TRBJ2-5,TRBV12-3/TRBV12-4,-,once,TGTGCCACCCTGGGGCCCCCTTGGGAGACCCAGTACTTC,CATLGPPWETQYF
TRBJ2-3,TRBV5-4,TRBD1,many,TGTGCCAGCAGCTCCCCGACAGGGACGGATACGCAGTATTTT,CASSSPTGTDTQYF
TRBJ1-1,TRBV15,TRBD1,many,TGTGCCACCAGCAGAGATCAGGGGGAAAACACTGAAGCTTTCTTT,CATSRDQGENTEAFF
TRBJ2-1,TRBV20-1,-,many,TGCAGCGAGAGGAGGGCCGTTTCCAATGAGCAGTTCTTC,CSERRAVSNEQFF
TRBJ2-5,TRBV6-2/TRBV6-3,-,many,TGTGCCAGCAGTTTCCCGCGGATAAAGGAGACCCAGTACTTC,CASSFPRIKETQYF
TRBJ2-1,TRBV7-4,-,many,TGTGCCAGCAGCCCCCGCCTGCTTACCTACAATGAGCAGTTCTTC,CASSPRLLTYNEQFF
TRBJ2-3,TRBV5-6,-,many,TGTGCCAGCATCCTACAGGGTACGACAGATACGCAGTATTTT,CASILQGTTDTQYF
TRBJ2-7,TRBV18,-,many,TGTGCCAGCTCACCTGAGGGGTGGGAGCAGTACTTC,CASSPEGWEQYF
TRBJ2-2,TRBV5-5,-,many,TGTGCCAGCAGCTTTTGGACGATAAACACCGGGGAGCTGTTTTTT,CASSFWTINTGELFF
TRBJ2-7,TRBV7-9,TRBD1,many,TGTGCCAGCAGCAAGACAGGGGGGCCCTACGAGCAGTACTTC,CASSKTGGPYEQYF
TRBJ1-1,TRBV11-1,TRBD1,-,TGTGCCAGCAGTTACCGGACAGGTGAAGCTTTCTTT,CASSYRTGEAFF
TRBJ2-6,TRBV7-9,-,many,TGTGCCAGCAGCACGGACGGAAGCTCTGGGGCCAACGTCCTGACTTTC,CASSTDGSSGANVLTF
TRBJ2-1,TRBV7-3,-,many,TGTGCCAGCAGCTTAACAGGGGGGCAAGGTGAGCAGTTCTTC,CASSLTGGQGEQFF
TRBJ2-5,TRBV7-9,TRBD2,many,TGTGCCAGCAGCCCGGGACTAGCGTCGGGAGAGACCCAGTACTTC,CASSPGLASGETQYF
TRBJ2-3,TRBV10-2,-,many,TGCGCCAGCAGTGACAGGGTGAGCACAGATACGCAGTATTTT,CASSDRVSTDTQYF
TRBJ2-1,TRBV20-1,-,many,TGCAGTGCCAAATTTGGTGGGCCTAGCAATGAGCAGTTCTTC,CSAKFGGPSNEQFF
TRBJ2-7,TRBV28,TRBD1,few,TGTGCCAGCCTGGACAGGTTCTCCCCCTACGAGCAGTACTTC,CASLDRFSPYEQYF
TRBJ1-2,TRBV20-1,-,many,TGCAGTGCTAGTAGGGACGCTAACTATGGCTACACCTTC,CSASRDANYGYTF
TRBJ2-7,TRBV15,-,many,TGTGCCACCAGCAGTGGGGTCTACTCCTACGAGCAGTACTTC,CATSSGVYSYEQYF
TRBJ2-3,TRBV29-1,TRBD2,few,TGCAGCGTTGTCATCCCTTGGGGACTAGCGGGAGAATTCAACCCAGATACGCAGTATTTT,CSVVIPWGLAGEFNPDTQYF
TRBJ1-4,TRBV21-1,-,many,TGTGCCAGCAGCAAAGGGGACAGGAATGAAAAACTGTTTTTT,CASSKGDRNEKLFF
TRBJ1-2,TRBV29-1,TRBD1,-,TGCAGCGTCAAGGACAGGGCTTTAAACTATGGCTACACCTTC,CSVKDRALNYGYTF
TRBJ2-3,TRBV7-8,TRBD2,-,TGTGCCAGCAGCTCGAGACTAGCGGGAGGACCCACAGATACGCAGTATTTT,CASSSRLAGGPTDTQYF
TRBJ1-5,TRBV21-1,-,many,TGTGCCAGCAGCCGGGGGAGTCAGCCCCAGCATTTT,CASSRGSQPQHF
TRBJ2-5,TRBV5-1,-,many,TGCGCCAGCAGCTTAACCAGGGCAGAGACCCAGTACTTC,CASSLTRAETQYF
TRBJ2-5,TRBV18,-,many,TGTGCCAGCTCACCAGGACAGACGCCAAAAGAGACCCAGTACTTC,CASSPGQTPKETQYF
TRBJ1-6,TRBV20-1,-,many,TGCAGTGCTATGATAGTAGGCAATTCACCCCTCCACTTT,CSAMIVGNSPLHF
TRBJ2-7,TRBV12-3/TRBV12-4,TRBD1,many,TGTGCCAGCAGCAGAGGGACAGTCCGGGATGAGCAGTACTTC,CASSRGTVRDEQYF
TRBJ2-7,TRBV7-2,-,-,TGTGCCAGCAGCTTAGTGGGGGGGCCTGGTCCCTCCGTGCAGTACTTC,CASSLVGGPGPSVQYF
TRBJ2-7,TRBV5-1,-,-,TGCGCCAGCAGCCGCGATAGAACCGAGGCGTACGAGCAGTACTTC,CASSRDRTEAYEQYF
TRBJ2-5,TRBV7-9,-,many,TGTGCCAGCAGCTTAGTTCACAGGGTTCCGCAAGAGACCCAGTACTTC,CASSLVHRVPQETQYF
TRBJ2-5,TRBV20-1,-,many,TGCAGTGCTGGGGGAGAGACCCAGTACTTC,CSAGGETQYF
TRBJ2-1,TRBV14,-,many,TGTGCCAGCAGGGCTGCGAGTGAGCAGTTCTTC,CASRAASEQFF
TRBJ2-2,TRBV4-3,-,many,TGCGCCAGCAGCCAAGACCTAGCGAGCACCGGGGAGCTGTTTTTT,CASSQDLASTGELFF
TRBJ2-1,TRBV29-1,TRBD2,few,TGCAGCGTTAGCTTAGCGGGAGTATCAAATGAGCAGTTCTTC,CSVSLAGVSNEQFF
TRBJ2-3,TRBV7-6,-,many,TGTGCCAGCGCTACTCAGGGTCACGACACAGATACGCAGTATTTT,CASATQGHDTDTQYF
TRBJ1-4,TRBV29-1,-,many,TGCAGCGTTGAATCTGGGGATGAAAAACTGTTTTTT,CSVESGDEKLFF